This TCR beta chain was observed in a study of CD8 T cells in ankylosing spondylitis. Study findings and constraints: Prior literature has documented some motif variants in synovial fluid and blood from reactive arthritis. Reportedly, significant enrichment of disease-linked clones occurred in matched ankylosing spondylitis synovial fluid. Disease-linked clones bore a CD8+ phenotype and were relatively rare in peripheral blood.

Quantitative 5'-RACE with molecular barcodes generated TCR beta libraries. TCRdb fed the 5' RACE reads into MiXCR, producing one record per CDR3 protein. The sample holds 250,000 to 350,000 distinct CDR3 sequences; around 19% are singletons and the top ten take 7.5% to 9%. Looked up from germline, CDR1 is MNHNS and CDR2 is SASEGT. This CDR3 has 14 residues. J lost 5 bases, V lost 5 bases, and 6 bases had no gene match. This clonotype was recorded a few times. Its specificity is not known. The rearrangement links TRBV6-1 to TRBJ2-1, with 7 nucleotides matching TRBD1. The clonotype comes from a male donor with ankylosing spondylitis or in good health (not recorded which). Sequenced: blood, either unsorted or a sorted T cell fraction (not recorded which). The CDR3 nucleotides are TGTGCCAGCAGTCTCTCCGGGACAGACAATGAGCAGTTCTTC. Its translation: CASSLSGTDNEQFF.